Following are 9 T cell receptor beta chains from one sample sequenced in a study of OX40 agonist ivuxolimab in advanced cancers. Libraries were prepared by immunoSEQ multiplex PCR; TCRdb keeps only in-frame clonotypes and omits some of them. This table holds tens of thousands of clones, around 89% found once. The input for sequencing was CD4+ or CD8+ T cells sorted from blood, taken in a trial of the OX40 agonist ivuxolimab. The receptors come from an adult with an advanced solid tumor such as melanoma, head and neck, liver or kidney cancer.

The chain couples TRBV6-6 to TRBJ2-1; D might be TRBD1 (6 bases). This CDR3 has 16 amino acids. The V gene's germline CDR1 is MNHNY and CDR2 SVGAGI (reference sequence). Trimming pared 0 bases from V and 3 bases from J, leaving 12 bases between. The CDR3 DNA reads TGTGCCAGCAGTTACTCAAAACAGGGTAACTACAATGAGCAGTTCTTC. This translates into CASSYSKQGNYNEQFF.

The chain couples TRBV6-1 to TRBJ2-7; D not certain. Germline V gene sequence: CDR1 MNHNS, CDR2 SASEGT. The CDR3 totals 11 residues. Trimming shortened V by 2 bases and J by 5 bases, and 4 bases separated the two germline ends. Here the CDR3 reads CASSELNEQYF. DNA for the CDR3: TGTGCCAGCAGTGAACTAAACGAGCAGTACTTC.

The gene calls are TRBV30 and TRBJ1-1; D gene ambiguous. V was trimmed by 2 bases and J by 1 base, leaving 8 bases between them. The CDR3 extends over 13 amino acids. Per germline, CDR1 GTSNPN and CDR2 SVGIG (reference sequence). CDR3 sequence (DNA): TGTGCCTGGAGTCACACGCCGAACACTGAAGCTTTCTTT. Translating it yields CAWSHTPNTEAFF.

In this sample, this clone turned up a few times. V is TRBV6-5 and J is TRBJ1-5; weak D call: TRBD1 (5 bases). CDR1 MNHEY and CDR2 SVGAGI come from the germline V gene. The V gene lost 6 bases and the J gene lost 6 bases, with 15 bases spanning the gap. The CDR3 totals 14 residues. The CDR3 region has the DNA TGTGCCAGCAGCCCTTCGCAGGGCCCTCAGCCCCAGCATTTT. It is translated as CASSPSQGPQPQHF.

The V and J genes are TRBV4-1 and TRBJ2-3; TRBD1 aligns across 11 bases. This CDR3 has 16 amino acids. V shed 4 bases and J 4 bases; nucleotides not matched to a gene: 7. Looked up from germline, CDR1 is MGHRA and CDR2 is YSYEKL. The CDR3 DNA reads TGCGCCAGCAGCCCAGCGGACAGGGGGCGCCCAGATACGCAGTATTTT. This encodes CASSPADRGRPDTQYF.

This chain uses TRBV11-2 with TRBJ1-1; 8 bases match TRBD1. Unmatched junction bases numbered 15, after V lost 7 bases and J lost 5 bases. Germline CDR1 reads SGHAT; CDR2 reads FQNNGV. CDR3 length equals 16 residues. CDR3 loop: CASTVDRGGMGTEAFF. DNA for the CDR3: TGTGCCAGCACCGTCGACAGGGGAGGAATGGGGACTGAAGCTTTCTTT.

The chain uses TRBV18 and TRBJ2-2; D not certain. The CDR3 extends over 13 amino acids. Per the germline V gene, CDR1 is KGHSH and CDR2 is LQKENI. The ends were cut back, 5 bases at V and 6 bases at J, with 10 bases in the middle. The chain's CDR3 is CASSSRKAGELFF. The DNA for the CDR3 is TGTGCCAGCTCATCCAGGAAGGCCGGGGAGCTGTTTTTT.

The chain is built from TRBV18 and TRBJ2-1; 8 bases fit TRBD2. Trimming cost V 0 bases and J 10 bases; bases outside gene matches: 14. CDR3 length: 17 amino acids. Germline CDR1 is KGHSH and CDR2 is LQKENI. CDR3 sequence (DNA): TGTGCCAGCTCACCACCTGGGGCGGGAGGTGGATCGGAGGAGCAGTTCTTC. Protein: CASSPPGAGGGSEEQFF.

This chain joins TRBV19 and TRBJ2-1, with 7 nucleotides matching TRBD1. V was pared by 5 bases and J by 7 bases, with 8 bases of the junction left unmatched. Germline values: CDR1 LNHDA, CDR2 SQIVND (reference sequence). The CDR3 is 14 amino acids. The CDR3 protein is CASSADYRGNEQFF. The CDR3 DNA reads as TGTGCCAGTAGTGCCGATTACAGGGGAAATGAGCAGTTCTTC. Supplemented by reference TRBV19 and TRBJ2-1, the full variable domain reads DGGITQSPKYLFRKEGQNVTLSCEQNLNHDAMYWYRQDPGQGLRLIYYSQIVNDFQKGDIAEGYSVSREKKESFPLTVTSAQKNPTAFYLCASSADYRGNEQFFGPGTRLTVL.